The rows below give T cell receptor beta chains drawn from one sample of a study of blood T cell repertoires in COVID-19. Some clones are missing from TCRdb's copy, which holds only in-frame ones; the method was immunoSEQ multiplex PCR. The profile covers 200,000 to 250,000 clones, with 86% appearing a single time and roughly 3.3% taken by the ten largest. Sequenced input: PBMCs or T cells enriched from blood (not recorded which). The receptors derive from a woman aged 45-59 years in a cohort exposed to, infected with or recovered from COVID-19 (not recorded which). CDR3s include the opening cysteine and the closing phenylalanine or tryptophan. A D gene is named only where the DNA matches it firmly. The size field is filled for only some rows; it gives once, few, many or a size class.

j_call: TRBJ2-7
d_call: .
cdr3_length: 15
clone_size: .
v_call: TRBV24-1
cdr3_nt: TGTGCCACCAGTCTATCTCACAGGGTAGCCTACGAGCAGTACTTC
cdr3_aa: CATSLSHRVAYEQYF

j_call: TRBJ1-1
d_call: .
cdr3_length: 16
clone_size: .
v_call: TRBV27
cdr3_nt: TGTGCCAGCAGTATCCAATGGGACATCCGGAACACTGAAGCTTTCTTT
cdr3_aa: CASSIQWDIRNTEAFF

j_call: TRBJ2-7
d_call: .
cdr3_length: 16
clone_size: .
v_call: TRBV30
cdr3_nt: TGTGCCTGGAGTGTACCCTCCTTAGCGGCTTCCTACGAGCAGTACTTC
cdr3_aa: CAWSVPSLAASYEQYF

j_call: TRBJ1-1
d_call: TRBD1
cdr3_length: 13
clone_size: .
v_call: TRBV6-4
cdr3_nt: TGTGCCAGCAGCGAACAGGGGTCCACTGAAGCTTTCTTT
cdr3_aa: CASSEQGSTEAFF

j_call: TRBJ1-1
d_call: .
cdr3_length: 15
clone_size: .
v_call: TRBV10-3
cdr3_nt: TGTGCCATCAGTGATGTGGCAGTACGGAACACTGAAGCTTTCTTT
cdr3_aa: CAISDVAVRNTEAFF

j_call: TRBJ2-1
d_call: TRBD2
cdr3_length: 17
clone_size: .
v_call: TRBV4-1
cdr3_nt: TGCGCCAGCAGCCAAGAGGGAGGGGCTAGCTCCTACAATGAGCAGTTCTTC
cdr3_aa: CASSQEGGASSYNEQFF

j_call: TRBJ1-1
d_call: .
cdr3_length: 13
clone_size: .
v_call: TRBV2
cdr3_nt: TGTGCCAGCAGTGAGGCCGTGAACACTGAAGCTTTCTTT
cdr3_aa: CASSEAVNTEAFF

j_call: TRBJ1-4
d_call: TRBD1
cdr3_length: 16
clone_size: .
v_call: TRBV9
cdr3_nt: TGTGCCAGCAGCTCGGGACAGGAAACAACTAATGAAAAACTGTTTTTT
cdr3_aa: CASSSGQETTNEKLFF

j_call: TRBJ1-5
d_call: .
cdr3_length: 12
clone_size: few
v_call: TRBV2
cdr3_nt: TGTGCCAGCAGTACTGAAAATCAGCCCCAGCATTTT
cdr3_aa: CASSTENQPQHF

j_call: TRBJ1-4
d_call: .
cdr3_length: 14
clone_size: .
v_call: TRBV14
cdr3_nt: TGTGCCAGCAGCTCCAGGGGATATAATGAAAAACTGTTTTTT
cdr3_aa: CASSSRGYNEKLFF